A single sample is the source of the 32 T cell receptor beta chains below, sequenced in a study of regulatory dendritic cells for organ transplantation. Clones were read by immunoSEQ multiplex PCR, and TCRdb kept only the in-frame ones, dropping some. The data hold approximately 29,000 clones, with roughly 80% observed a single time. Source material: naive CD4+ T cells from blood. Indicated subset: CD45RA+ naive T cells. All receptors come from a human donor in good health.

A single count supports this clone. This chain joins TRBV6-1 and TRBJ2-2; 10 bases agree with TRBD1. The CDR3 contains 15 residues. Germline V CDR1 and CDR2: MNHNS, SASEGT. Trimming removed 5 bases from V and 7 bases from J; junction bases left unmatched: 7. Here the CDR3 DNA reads TGTGCCAGCAGTACCGGGACAGGGGAGGTCGGGGAGCTGTTTTTT. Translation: CASSTGTGEVGELFF.

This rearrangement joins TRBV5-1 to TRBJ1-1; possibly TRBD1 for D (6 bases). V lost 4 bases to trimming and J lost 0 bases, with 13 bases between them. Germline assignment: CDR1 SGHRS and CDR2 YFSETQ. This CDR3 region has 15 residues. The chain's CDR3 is CASSKDSLVNTEAFF. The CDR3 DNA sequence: TGCGCCAGCAGCAAGGACAGCTTGGTGAACACTGAAGCTTTCTTT.

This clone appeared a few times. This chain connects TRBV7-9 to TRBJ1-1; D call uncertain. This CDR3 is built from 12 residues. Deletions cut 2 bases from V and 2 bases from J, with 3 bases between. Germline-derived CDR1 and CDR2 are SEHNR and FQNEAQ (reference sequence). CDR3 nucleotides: TGTGCCAGCAGCTTAATAAACACTGAAGCTTTCTTT. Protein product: CASSLINTEAFF.

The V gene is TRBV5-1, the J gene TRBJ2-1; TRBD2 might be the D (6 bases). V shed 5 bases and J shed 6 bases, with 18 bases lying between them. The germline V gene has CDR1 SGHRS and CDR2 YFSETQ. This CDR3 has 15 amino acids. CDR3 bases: TGCGCCAGCAGGACCGGGCCCTCGGAGGGCAATGAGCAGTTCTTC. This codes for CASRTGPSEGNEQFF.

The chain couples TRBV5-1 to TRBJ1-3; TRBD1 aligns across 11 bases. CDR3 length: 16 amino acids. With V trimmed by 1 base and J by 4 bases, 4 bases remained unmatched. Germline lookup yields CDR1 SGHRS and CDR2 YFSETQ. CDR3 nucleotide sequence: TGCGCCAGCAGCTTGTCCGGGACAGGGGGAGGAAACACCATATATTTT. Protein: CASSLSGTGGGNTIYF. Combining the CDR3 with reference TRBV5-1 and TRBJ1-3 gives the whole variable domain KAGVTQTPRYLIKTRGQQVTLSCSPISGHRSVSWYQQTPGQGLQFLFEYFSETQRNKGNFPGRFSGRQFSNSRSEMNVSTLELGDSALYLCASSLSGTGGGNTIYFGEGSWLTVV.

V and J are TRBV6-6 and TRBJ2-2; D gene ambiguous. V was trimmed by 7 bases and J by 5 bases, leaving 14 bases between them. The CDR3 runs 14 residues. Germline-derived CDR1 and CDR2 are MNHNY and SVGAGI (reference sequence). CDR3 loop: CASTVISITGELFF. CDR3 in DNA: TGTGCCAGCACCGTAATTTCTATTACCGGGGAGCTGTTTTTT.

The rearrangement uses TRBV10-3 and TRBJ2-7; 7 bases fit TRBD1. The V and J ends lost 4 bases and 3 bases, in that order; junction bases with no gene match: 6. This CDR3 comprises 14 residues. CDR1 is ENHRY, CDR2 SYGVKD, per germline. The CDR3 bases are TGTGCCATCAGTGGGGGACAGAGGGACTACGAGCAGTACTTC. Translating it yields CAISGGQRDYEQYF.

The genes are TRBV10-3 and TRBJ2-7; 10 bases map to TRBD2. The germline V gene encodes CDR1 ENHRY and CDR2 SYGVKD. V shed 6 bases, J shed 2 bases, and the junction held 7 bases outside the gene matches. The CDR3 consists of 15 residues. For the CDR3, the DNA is TGTGCCATCAGGGTAACTAGCGGGGAAACCTACGAGCAGTACTTC. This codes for CAIRVTSGETYEQYF.

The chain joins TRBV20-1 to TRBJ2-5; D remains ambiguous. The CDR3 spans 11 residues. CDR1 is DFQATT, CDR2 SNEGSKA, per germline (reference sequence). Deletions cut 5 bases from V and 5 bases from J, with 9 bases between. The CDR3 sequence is CSAAVRETQYF. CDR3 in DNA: TGCAGTGCTGCGGTAAGGGAGACCCAGTACTTC.

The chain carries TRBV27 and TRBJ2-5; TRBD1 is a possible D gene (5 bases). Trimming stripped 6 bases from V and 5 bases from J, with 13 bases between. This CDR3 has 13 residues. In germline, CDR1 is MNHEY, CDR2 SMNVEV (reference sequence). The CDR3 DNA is TGTGCCAGCAGACGTCAGGGTGGTGAGACCCAGTACTTC. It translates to CASRRQGGETQYF.

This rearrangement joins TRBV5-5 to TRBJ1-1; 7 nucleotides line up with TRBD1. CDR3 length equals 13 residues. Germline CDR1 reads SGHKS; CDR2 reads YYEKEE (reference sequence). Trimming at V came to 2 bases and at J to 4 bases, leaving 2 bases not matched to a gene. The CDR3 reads CASSLSGGTEAFF. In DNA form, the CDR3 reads TGTGCCAGCAGCTTATCAGGGGGCACTGAAGCTTTCTTT.

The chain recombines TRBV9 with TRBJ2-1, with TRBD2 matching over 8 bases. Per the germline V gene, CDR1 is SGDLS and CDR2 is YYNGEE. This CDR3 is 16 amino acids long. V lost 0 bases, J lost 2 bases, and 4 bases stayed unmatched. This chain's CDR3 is CASSVAGGGTYNEQFF. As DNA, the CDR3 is TGTGCCAGCAGCGTAGCAGGCGGGGGGACCTACAATGAGCAGTTCTTC.

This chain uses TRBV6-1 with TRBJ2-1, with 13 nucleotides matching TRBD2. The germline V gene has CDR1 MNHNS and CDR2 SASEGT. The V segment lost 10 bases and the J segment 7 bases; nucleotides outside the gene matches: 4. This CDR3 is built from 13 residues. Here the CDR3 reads CAILAGGPNEQFF. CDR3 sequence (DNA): TGTGCCATACTAGCGGGGGGGCCTAATGAGCAGTTCTTC.

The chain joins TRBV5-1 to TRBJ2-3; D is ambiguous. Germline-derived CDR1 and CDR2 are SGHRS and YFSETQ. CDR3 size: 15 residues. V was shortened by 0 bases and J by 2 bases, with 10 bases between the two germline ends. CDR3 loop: CASSLEARITDTQYF. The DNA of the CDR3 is TGCGCCAGCAGCTTGGAGGCTAGGATCACAGATACGCAGTATTTT.

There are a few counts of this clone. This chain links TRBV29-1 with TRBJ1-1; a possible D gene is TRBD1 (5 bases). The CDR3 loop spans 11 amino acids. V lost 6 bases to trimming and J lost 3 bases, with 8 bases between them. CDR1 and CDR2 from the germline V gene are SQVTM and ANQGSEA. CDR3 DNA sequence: TGCAGCGTAATCAGGGACACTGAAGCTTTCTTT. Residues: CSVIRDTEAFF. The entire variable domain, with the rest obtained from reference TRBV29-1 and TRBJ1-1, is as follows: SAVISQKPSRDICQRGTSLTIQCQVDSQVTMMFWYRQQPGQSLTLIATANQGSEATYESGFVIDKFPISRPNLTFSTLTVSNMSPEDSSIYLCSVIRDTEAFFGQGTRLTVV.

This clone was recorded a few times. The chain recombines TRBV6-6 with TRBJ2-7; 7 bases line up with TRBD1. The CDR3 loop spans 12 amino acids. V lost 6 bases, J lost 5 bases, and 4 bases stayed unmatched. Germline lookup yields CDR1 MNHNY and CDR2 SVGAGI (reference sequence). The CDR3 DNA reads TGTGCCAGCAGCCCGACAGGGAACGAGCAGTACTTC. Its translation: CASSPTGNEQYF.

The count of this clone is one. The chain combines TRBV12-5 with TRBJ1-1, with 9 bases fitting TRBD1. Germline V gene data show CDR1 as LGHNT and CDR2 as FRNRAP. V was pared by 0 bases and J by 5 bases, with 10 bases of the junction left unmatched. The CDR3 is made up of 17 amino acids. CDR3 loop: CASGLVGQGQGKTEAFF. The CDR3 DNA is TGTGCTAGTGGTTTGGTAGGTCAGGGACAGGGTAAAACTGAAGCTTTCTTT.

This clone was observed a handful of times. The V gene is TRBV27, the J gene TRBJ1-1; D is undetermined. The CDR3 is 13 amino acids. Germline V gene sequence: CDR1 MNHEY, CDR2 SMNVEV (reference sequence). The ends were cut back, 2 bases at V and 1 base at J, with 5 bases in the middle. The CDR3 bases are TGTGCCAGCAGTTTAACTGGGAACACTGAAGCTTTCTTT. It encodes CASSLTGNTEAFF.

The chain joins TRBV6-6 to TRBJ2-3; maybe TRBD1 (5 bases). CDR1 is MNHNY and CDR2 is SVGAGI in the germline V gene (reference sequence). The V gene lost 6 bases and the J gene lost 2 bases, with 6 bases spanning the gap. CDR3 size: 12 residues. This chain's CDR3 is CASRDTTDTQYF. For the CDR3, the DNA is TGTGCCAGCAGGGACACCACAGATACGCAGTATTTT.

In nucleotides, the CDR3 is TGTGCCAGCAAGACCGGACAGGACCATGGCTACACCTTC. Translation: CASKTGQDHGYTF. The rearrangement joins TRBV2 to TRBJ1-2, with 7 bases matching TRBD1. The CDR3 extends over 13 amino acids. In germline, CDR1 is SNHLY, CDR2 FYNNEI. Germline trimming cut 7 bases from V and 6 bases from J; bases unmatched to any gene: 8.

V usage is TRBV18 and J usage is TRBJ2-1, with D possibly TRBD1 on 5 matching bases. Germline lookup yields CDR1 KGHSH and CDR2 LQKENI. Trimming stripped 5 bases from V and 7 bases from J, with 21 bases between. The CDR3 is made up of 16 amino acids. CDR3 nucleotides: TGTGCCAGCTCAATCTACCTAGACGGTGGGGCGAATGAGCAGTTCTTC. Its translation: CASSIYLDGGANEQFF. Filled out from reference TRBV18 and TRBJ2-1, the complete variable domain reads NAGVMQNPRHLVRRRGQEARLRCSPMKGHSHVYWYRQLPEEGLKFMVYLQKENIIDESGMPKERFSAEFPKEGPSILRIQQVVRGDSAAYFCASSIYLDGGANEQFFGPGTRLTVL.

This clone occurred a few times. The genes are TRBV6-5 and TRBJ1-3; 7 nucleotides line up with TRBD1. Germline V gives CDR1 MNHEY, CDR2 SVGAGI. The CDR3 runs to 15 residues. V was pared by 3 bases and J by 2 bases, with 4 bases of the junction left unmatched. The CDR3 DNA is TGTGCCAGCAGTTATTCCAGGGGGACTGGAAACACCATATATTTT. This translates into CASSYSRGTGNTIYF.

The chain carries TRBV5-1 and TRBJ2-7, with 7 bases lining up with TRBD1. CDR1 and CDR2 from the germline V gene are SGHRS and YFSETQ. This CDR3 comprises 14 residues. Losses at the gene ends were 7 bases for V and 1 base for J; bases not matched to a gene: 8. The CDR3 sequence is CASRPEGASYEQYF. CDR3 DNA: TGCGCCAGCCGCCCTGAGGGGGCGTCCTACGAGCAGTACTTC.

The CDR3: CASSSRSGGADTQYF. CDR3 nucleotide sequence: TGTGCCAGCAGTTCCCGGAGCGGGGGGGCCGATACGCAGTATTTT. The chain recombines TRBV27 with TRBJ2-3; 10 bases are a match to TRBD2. V was clipped by 4 bases and J by 6 bases; unmatched bases: 7. Germline values: CDR1 MNHEY, CDR2 SMNVEV (reference sequence). The CDR3 extends over 15 amino acids.

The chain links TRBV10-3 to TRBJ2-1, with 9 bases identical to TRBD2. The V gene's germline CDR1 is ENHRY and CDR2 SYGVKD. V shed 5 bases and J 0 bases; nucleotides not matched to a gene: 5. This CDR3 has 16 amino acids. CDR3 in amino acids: CAISSSTSGSYNEQFF. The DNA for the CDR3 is TGTGCCATCAGTTCCTCGACTAGCGGCTCCTACAATGAGCAGTTCTTC.

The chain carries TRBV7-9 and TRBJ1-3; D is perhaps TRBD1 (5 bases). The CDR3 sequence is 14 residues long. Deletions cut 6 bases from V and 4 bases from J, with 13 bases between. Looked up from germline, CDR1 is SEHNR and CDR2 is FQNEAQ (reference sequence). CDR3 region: CASRETTAGNTIYF. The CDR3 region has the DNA TGTGCCAGCAGGGAAACGACAGCCGGAAACACCATATATTTT.

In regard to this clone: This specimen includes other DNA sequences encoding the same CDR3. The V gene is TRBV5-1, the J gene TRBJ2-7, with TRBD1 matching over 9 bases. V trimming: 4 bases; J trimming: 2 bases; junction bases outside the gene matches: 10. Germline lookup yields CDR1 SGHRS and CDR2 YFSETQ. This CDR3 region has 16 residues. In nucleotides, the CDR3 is TGCGCCAGCAGCCTTCGGACAGGGGTGACCACCTACGAGCAGTACTTC. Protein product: CASSLRTGVTTYEQYF.

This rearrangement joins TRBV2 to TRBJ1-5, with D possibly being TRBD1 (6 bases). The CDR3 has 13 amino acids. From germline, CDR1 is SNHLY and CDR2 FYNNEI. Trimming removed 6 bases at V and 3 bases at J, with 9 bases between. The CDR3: CASRTGTNQPQHF. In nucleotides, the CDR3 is TGTGCCAGCAGAACAGGGACCAATCAGCCCCAGCATTTT.

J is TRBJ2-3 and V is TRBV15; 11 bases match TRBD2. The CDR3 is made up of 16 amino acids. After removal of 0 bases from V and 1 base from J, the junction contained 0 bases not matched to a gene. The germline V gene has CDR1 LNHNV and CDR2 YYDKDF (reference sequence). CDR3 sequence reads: CATSRELAGGTDTQYF. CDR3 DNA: TGTGCCACCAGCAGAGAACTAGCGGGGGGCACAGATACGCAGTATTTT.

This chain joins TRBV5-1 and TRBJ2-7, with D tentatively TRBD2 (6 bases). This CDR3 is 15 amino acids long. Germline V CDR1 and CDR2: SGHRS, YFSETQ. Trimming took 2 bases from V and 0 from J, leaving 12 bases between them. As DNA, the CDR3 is TGCGCCAGCAGCTTCGAGGTCGGGGGCTCCTACGAGCAGTACTTC. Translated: CASSFEVGGSYEQYF.

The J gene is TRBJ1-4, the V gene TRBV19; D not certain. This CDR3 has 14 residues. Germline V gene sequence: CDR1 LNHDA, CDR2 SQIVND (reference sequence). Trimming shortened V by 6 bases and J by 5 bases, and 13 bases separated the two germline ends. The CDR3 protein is CASRPGETNEKLFF. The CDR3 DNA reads TGTGCCAGTAGACCCGGGGAGACAAATGAAAAACTGTTTTTT.

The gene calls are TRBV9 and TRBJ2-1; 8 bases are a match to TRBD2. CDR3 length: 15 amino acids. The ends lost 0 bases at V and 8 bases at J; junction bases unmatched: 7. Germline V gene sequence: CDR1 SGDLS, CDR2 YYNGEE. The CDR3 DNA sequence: TGTGCCAGCAGCGTAGCGGGGGGGCCTTTATATGAGCAGTTCTTC. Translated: CASSVAGGPLYEQFF.